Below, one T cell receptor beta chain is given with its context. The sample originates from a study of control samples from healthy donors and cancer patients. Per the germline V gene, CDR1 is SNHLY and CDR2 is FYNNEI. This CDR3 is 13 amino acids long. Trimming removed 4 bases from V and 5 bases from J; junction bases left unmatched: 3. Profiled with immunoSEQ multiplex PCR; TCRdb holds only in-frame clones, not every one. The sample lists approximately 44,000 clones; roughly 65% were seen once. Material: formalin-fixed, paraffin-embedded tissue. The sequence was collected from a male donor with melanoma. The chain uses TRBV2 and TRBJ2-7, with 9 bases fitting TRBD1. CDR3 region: CASSGQGGHEQYF. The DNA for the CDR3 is TGTGCCAGCAGTGGACAGGGGGGACACGAGCAGTACTTC.